Below are 32 T cell receptor beta chains sequenced from a single sample in a study of shared clonotypes between healthy human individuals. Generated by immunoSEQ multiplex PCR, the TCRdb table keeps only in-frame clones and is missing some. Among about 980,000 clones listed, roughly 72% were seen once. What was sequenced was memory CD4+ T cells sorted from blood. Subset in this sample: CD45RA-negative fraction. Receptors were obtained from a man aged 18 to 30 in good health.

This sequence joins TRBV30 and TRBJ2-1; D could derive from TRBD1 or TRBD2 (6 bases each). Trimming left V 1 base short and J 12 bases short, with 22 bases between. CDR1 and CDR2 from the germline V gene are GTSNPN and SVGIG (reference sequence). This CDR3 spans 15 amino acids. The CDR3 here is CAWSAHRGPGSMQFF. The DNA for the CDR3 is TGTGCCTGGAGTGCACATCGGGGGCCCGGGTCGATGCAGTTCTTC.

The chain combines TRBV7-2 with TRBJ2-5, with unresolved D. The CDR3 consists of 14 residues. Trimming cost V 4 bases and J 4 bases, with 13 bases left between them. Germline CDR1 reads SGHTA; CDR2 reads FQGNSA. CDR3 DNA: TGTGCCAGCAGCTCCTCAGGACCGGGAGAGACCCAGTACTTC. Protein: CASSSSGPGETQYF.

This clone has only one observation. The chain carries TRBV10-3 and TRBJ2-6; 9 bases are a match to TRBD1. Unmatched junction bases numbered 1, after V lost 4 bases and J lost 0 bases. The CDR3 length is 16 residues. Germline CDR1 reads ENHRY; CDR2 reads SYGVKD. The CDR3 sequence is CAISGTGASGANVLTF. In nucleotides, the CDR3 is TGTGCCATCAGTGGGACAGGGGCCTCTGGGGCCAACGTCCTGACTTTC.

The gene calls are TRBV5-5 and TRBJ1-6, with 9 bases lining up with TRBD1. Germline values: CDR1 SGHKS, CDR2 YYEKEE (reference sequence). The CDR3 spans 14 residues. V shed 5 bases and J 7 bases; nucleotides not matched to a gene: 4. Here the CDR3 DNA reads TGTGCCAGCAGTTATGGACAGGGGAATTCACCCCTCCACTTT. Translated: CASSYGQGNSPLHF.

This clone occurred a few times. The chain couples TRBV5-1 to TRBJ2-1, with 7 bases lining up with TRBD2. After removal of 4 bases from V and 4 bases from J, the junction contained 8 bases not matched to a gene. The length of the CDR3 is 15 residues. The germline V gene has CDR1 SGHRS and CDR2 YFSETQ. The CDR3 nucleotides are TGCGCCAGCAGCGTAACGACTAGCTCTTACAATGAGCAGTTCTTC. It encodes CASSVTTSSYNEQFF.

The chain is built from TRBV27 and TRBJ2-1; TRBD2 matches at 8 bases. J lost 9 bases, V lost 3 bases, and 4 bases had no gene match. CDR3 length: 13 residues. From germline, CDR1 is MNHEY and CDR2 SMNVEV (reference sequence). The chain's CDR3 is CASSFFAGGEQFF. DNA for the CDR3: TGTGCCAGCAGTTTCTTCGCGGGAGGTGAGCAGTTCTTC.

The J gene is TRBJ1-5, the V gene TRBV27; D not resolved. With 11 bases removed from V and 1 base from J, the gap between germline ends came to 6 bases. CDR3 size: 11 residues. Germline CDR1 is MNHEY and CDR2 is SMNVEV (reference sequence). The chain's CDR3 is CAWKSNQPQHF. The CDR3 nucleotides are TGTGCCTGGAAGAGCAATCAGCCCCAGCATTTT.

J is TRBJ2-7 and V is TRBV12-5; a possible D gene is TRBD1 (6 bases). The germline V gene encodes CDR1 LGHNT and CDR2 FRNRAP. Trimming left V 9 bases short and J 0 bases short, with 12 bases between. The CDR3 runs 13 residues. The CDR3 DNA follows: TGTGCTAGCACAGGGTTGGTCTCCTACGAGCAGTACTTC. Translating gives CASTGLVSYEQYF. Looking up the rest from reference TRBV12-5 and TRBJ2-7 gives the full variable domain: DARVTQTPRHKVTEMGQEVTMRCQPILGHNTVFWYRQTMMQGLELLAYFRNRAPLDDSGMPKDRFSAEMPDATLATLKIQPSEPRDSAVYFCASTGLVSYEQYFGPGTRLTVT.

The chain combines TRBV19 with TRBJ2-3, with 10 bases lining up with TRBD2. After removal of 6 bases from V and 5 bases from J, the junction contained 5 bases not matched to a gene. This CDR3 is 14 amino acids long. CDR1 and CDR2 (germline): LNHDA, SQIVND (reference sequence). CDR3 amino acids: CASRTSGYGDTQYF. The DNA for the CDR3 is TGTGCCAGTAGGACTAGCGGGTATGGAGATACGCAGTATTTT.

The V call is TRBV5-4, the J call TRBJ2-7; tentative D call: TRBD1 (6 bases). V lost 5 bases and J 4 bases, leaving 16 bases between the germline ends. CDR3 length: 14 residues. In germline, CDR1 is SGHNT, CDR2 YYREEE (reference sequence). The CDR3 region is CASSSGVGGYEQYF. CDR3 DNA: TGTGCCAGCAGTTCAGGGGTAGGTGGGTACGAGCAGTACTTC.

This rearrangement joins TRBV9 to TRBJ1-4, with D maybe TRBD1 (6 bases). V was clipped by 3 bases and J by 5 bases, with 11 bases between them. Germline V gene data show CDR1 as SGDLS and CDR2 as YYNGEE. The CDR3 is 14 residues long. The CDR3 DNA follows: TGTGCCAGCAGCGGCGGAAGGGGGAATGAAAAACTGTTTTTT. Its translation is CASSGGRGNEKLFF.

This chain uses TRBV13 with TRBJ2-2; D is ambiguous. Germline V gene lookup returns CDR1 PRHDT and CDR2 FYEKMQ (reference sequence). The CDR3 has 14 amino acids. Trimming took off 5 bases at V and 0 bases at J, with 7 bases between the two ends. CDR3 amino acids: CASSPSANTGELFF. In DNA, the CDR3 is TGTGCCAGCAGCCCCTCAGCGAACACCGGGGAGCTGTTTTTT.

In the case of this clone: Other DNA sequences within the sample encode an identical CDR3. The rearrangement links TRBV27 to TRBJ1-2; perhaps TRBD1 as D (5 bases). Germline CDR1 is MNHEY and CDR2 is SMNVEV (reference sequence). Trimming pared 5 bases from V and 4 bases from J, leaving 11 bases between. This CDR3 is built from 13 residues. The CDR3 sequence is CASSAGRVYGYTF. The DNA for the CDR3 is TGTGCCAGCAGTGCGGGCAGGGTCTATGGCTACACCTTC.

The chain couples TRBV5-6 to TRBJ2-4; D remains unclear. This CDR3 has 14 amino acids. Germline assignment: CDR1 SGHDT and CDR2 YYEEEE. V was trimmed by 0 bases and J by 5 bases, leaving 9 bases between them. The CDR3 nucleotides read TGTGCCAGCAGCTTGGGGGATGGCGAAAACATTCAGTACTTC. Its translation is CASSLGDGENIQYF.

This rearrangement joins TRBV30 to TRBJ1-6, with D possibly TRBD1 on 5 matching bases. Trimming stripped 1 base from V and 0 bases from J, with 16 bases between. In germline, CDR1 is GTSNPN, CDR2 SVGIG (reference sequence). The CDR3 has 18 residues. Here the CDR3 DNA reads TGTGCCTGGAGTGGGGGGACGGCGGCGAGCTCCTATAATTCACCCCTCCACTTT. Translation: CAWSGGTAASSYNSPLHF.

This chain links TRBV2 with TRBJ2-2, with D perhaps being TRBD1 or TRBD2 (5 bases each). The CDR3 spans 15 residues. Trimming removed 6 bases at V and 3 bases at J, with 14 bases between. Germline V gives CDR1 SNHLY, CDR2 FYNNEI. CDR3 region: CASSRDGPYTGELFF. The CDR3 DNA is TGTGCCAGCAGCCGGGACGGCCCCTACACCGGGGAGCTGTTTTTT.

The chain joins TRBV21-1 to TRBJ2-5; the table assigns TRBD2, which was not confirmed against the DNA. TRBV21-1 is classified as a pseudogene. The CDR3 loop spans 17 amino acids. The chain's CDR3 is CASSKGVAGGRAETQYF. CDR3 nucleotide sequence: TGTGCCAGCAGCAAAGGTGTAGCGGGGGGGAGAGCGGAGACCCAGTACTTC.

The rearrangement links TRBV5-6 to TRBJ1-3, with D unclear. The germline CDR1 and CDR2 sequences are SGHDT and YYEEEE. Trimming took off 0 bases at V and 4 bases at J, with 8 bases between the two ends. The length of the CDR3 is 14 residues. CDR3 DNA: TGTGCCAGCAGCTTGGTAGGTGGAGGAAACACCATATATTTT. Protein: CASSLVGGGNTIYF.

The gene calls are TRBV7-9 and TRBJ2-7; no firm D call. The germline V and J ends were trimmed by 10 bases and 5 bases, with 12 bases remaining between them. CDR3 size: 11 residues. The germline V gene has CDR1 SEHNR and CDR2 FQNEAQ (reference sequence). The DNA of the CDR3 is TGTGCCACCACAAATATGGACGAGCAGTACTTC. As protein: CATTNMDEQYF.

The gene calls are TRBV6-5 and TRBJ2-1, with 11 positions matching TRBD2. CDR1 is MNHEY, CDR2 SVGAGI, per germline. Germline trimming cut 6 bases from V and 7 bases from J; bases unmatched to any gene: 8. The CDR3 length is 15 residues. The CDR3 loop is CASRSLAGGRNEQFF. DNA of the CDR3: TGTGCCAGCAGATCCCTAGCGGGAGGTAGGAATGAGCAGTTCTTC.

This chain uses TRBV27 with TRBJ1-2; TRBD1 agrees at 8 bases. J gave up 5 bases and V 0 bases, and 5 bases lay outside the gene matches. In germline, CDR1 is MNHEY, CDR2 SMNVEV (reference sequence). CDR3 length equals 15 residues. The CDR3 DNA follows: TGTGCCAGCAGTTTATCTCAGGGGGCGGGTTATGGCTACACCTTC. Amino acid sequence: CASSLSQGAGYGYTF.

The chain joins TRBV5-1 to TRBJ2-7; possible D gene TRBD2, 6 bases. The CDR3 sequence is 13 residues long. Germline loops: CDR1 SGHRS, CDR2 YFSETQ. The ends were cut back, 1 base at V and 6 bases at J, with 11 bases in the middle. In nucleotides, the CDR3 is TGCGCCAGCAGCTTGACCTCAGCGGGCGAGCAGTACTTC. Protein product: CASSLTSAGEQYF. Looking up the rest from reference TRBV5-1 and TRBJ2-7 gives the full variable domain: KAGVTQTPRYLIKTRGQQVTLSCSPISGHRSVSWYQQTPGQGLQFLFEYFSETQRNKGNFPGRFSGRQFSNSRSEMNVSTLELGDSALYLCASSLTSAGEQYFGPGTRLTVT.

This clone was picked up a small number of times. The chain joins TRBV5-4 to TRBJ2-7; 11 bases are a match to TRBD1. Unmatched junction bases numbered 6, after V lost 2 bases and J lost 5 bases. CDR1 and CDR2 (germline): SGHNT, YYREEE (reference sequence). CDR3 size: 15 residues. Here the CDR3 DNA reads TGTGCCAGCAGCTTTGGACAGGGGGCAATAGACGAGCAGTACTTC. Translation: CASSFGQGAIDEQYF. The variable domain in full, with the rest retrieved from reference TRBV5-4 and TRBJ2-7, is ETGVTQSPTHLIKTRGQQVTLRCSSQSGHNTVSWYQQALGQGPQFIFQYYREEENGRGNFPPRFSGLQFPNYSSELNVNALELDDSALYLCASSFGQGAIDEQYFGPGTRLTVT.

This chain uses TRBV6-1 with TRBJ1-5; perhaps TRBD1 as D (5 bases). The germline gives CDR1 MNHNS, CDR2 SASEGT. Trimming stripped 1 base from V and 12 bases from J, with 7 bases between. The CDR3 is made up of 11 amino acids. CDR3 nucleotides: TGTGCCAGCAGTGAAGAGGGACGCCAGCATTTT. The encoded protein is CASSEEGRQHF.

Worth noting for this clone: This same CDR3 is encoded by further DNA sequences in the sample. The chain has TRBV5-1 and TRBJ2-7; D remains ambiguous. Deletions cut 2 bases from V and 1 base from J, with 4 bases between. This CDR3 has 12 residues. Germline CDR1 is SGHRS and CDR2 is YFSETQ. CDR3 amino acids: CASSFTSYEQYF. CDR3 DNA: TGCGCCAGCAGCTTCACGTCCTACGAGCAGTACTTC. The full variable domain, its missing parts supplied by reference TRBV5-1 and TRBJ2-7, is KAGVTQTPRYLIKTRGQQVTLSCSPISGHRSVSWYQQTPGQGLQFLFEYFSETQRNKGNFPGRFSGRQFSNSRSEMNVSTLELGDSALYLCASSFTSYEQYFGPGTRLTVT.

This clone appeared a few times. The chain carries TRBV9 and TRBJ1-1; tentative D call: TRBD1 (5 bases). This CDR3 has 15 residues. Trimming removed 0 bases at V and 1 base at J, with 10 bases between. CDR1 SGDLS and CDR2 YYNGEE come from the germline V gene. DNA of the CDR3: TGTGCCAGCAGCGTAGACGGGGGAACGAACACTGAAGCTTTCTTT. It specifies CASSVDGGTNTEAFF.

This clone was observed a few times. The J gene is TRBJ1-2, the V gene TRBV5-1; 11 bases align to TRBD1. CDR1 SGHRS and CDR2 YFSETQ come from the germline V gene. Trimming removed 4 bases from V and 5 bases from J; junction bases left unmatched: 4. The length of the CDR3 is 14 residues. CDR3 DNA: TGCGCCAGCAGCGATGGACAGGGGGCATATGGCTACACCTTC. Encoded protein: CASSDGQGAYGYTF.

V gene TRBV5-1 combines with J gene TRBJ2-3; 10 nucleotides agree with TRBD2. The V gene's germline CDR1 is SGHRS and CDR2 YFSETQ. The CDR3 covers 17 residues. V dropped 1 base and J dropped 1; count of bases not matched to a gene: 6. CDR3 region: CASSLRSGTSGTDTQYF. CDR3 in DNA: TGCGCCAGCAGCTTGCGGAGTGGGACTAGCGGCACAGATACGCAGTATTTT.

The chain carries TRBV7-9 and TRBJ1-4, with D uncertain. The CDR3 sequence is 15 residues long. V lost 6 bases, J lost 5 bases, and 16 bases lay in between. Germline V lookup: CDR1 SEHNR, CDR2 FQNEAQ (reference sequence). CDR3 sequence (DNA): TGTGCCAGCAGTTCCGGGCAAAAGGAGAATGAAAAACTGTTTTTT. It yields the protein CASSSGQKENEKLFF.

The V call is TRBV28, the J call TRBJ2-7, with TRBD2 identical over 7 bases. The germline V gene has CDR1 MDHEN and CDR2 SYDVKM. There are 15 residues in the CDR3. V gave up 3 bases and J gave up 5 bases; unmatched junction bases: 10. Here the CDR3 reads CASSLERQGGHEQYF. The CDR3 coding sequence is TGTGCCAGCAGTTTGGAGAGGCAGGGAGGGCACGAGCAGTACTTC. The whole variable domain, remainder taken from reference TRBV28 and TRBJ2-7, is DVKVTQSSRYLVKRTGEKVFLECVQDMDHENMFWYRQDPGLGLRLIYFSYDVKMKEKGDIPEGYSVSREKKERFSLILESASTNQTSMYLCASSLERQGGHEQYFGPGTRLTVT.

This chain connects TRBV5-1 to TRBJ2-1; TRBD2 might be the D (6 bases). Per the germline V gene, CDR1 is SGHRS and CDR2 is YFSETQ. Trimming removed 3 bases from V and 7 bases from J, with 14 bases in between. CDR3 length: 14 amino acids. The CDR3 loop reads CASSSGIAGNEQFF. The CDR3 DNA reads TGCGCCAGCAGCTCAGGGATCGCGGGGAATGAGCAGTTCTTC.

This sequence joins TRBV12-5 and TRBJ2-5; no clear D. Germline-derived CDR1 and CDR2 are LGHNT and FRNRAP. The V end was cut by 1 base, the J end by 1 base, with 13 bases between. This CDR3 contains 16 residues. The DNA for the CDR3 is TGTGCTAGTGGTTTGGGTGTGTCCAGGTCCCAAGAGACCCAGTACTTC. It translates to CASGLGVSRSQETQYF. The full variable domain, rest sourced from reference TRBV12-5 and TRBJ2-5, is DARVTQTPRHKVTEMGQEVTMRCQPILGHNTVFWYRQTMMQGLELLAYFRNRAPLDDSGMPKDRFSAEMPDATLATLKIQPSEPRDSAVYFCASGLGVSRSQETQYFGPGTRLLVL.